What follows is one TCR beta chain and its context. Its specificity is unknown. These data are taken from a study of identifying expanded T cells in peripheral blood. Collection occurred without any documented infections or immune events in donors. Study-level results: Clone count variance between roughly 2-week samples rose with total template count. Around 1.2 clones differed between technical replicates, versus around 15 and 19 over time.

Germline CDR1 SGHTA, CDR2 FQGNSA. Trimming removed 6 bases at V and 3 bases at J, with 15 bases between. The CDR3 consists of 15 residues. The protocol was immunoSEQ multiplex PCR, while the TCRdb copy is restricted to in-frame clones and leaves out a portion. The table has tens of thousands of clones, around 83% seen once. Source material: blood. The rearrangement links TRBV7-2 to TRBJ2-1, with a possible D match to TRBD1 (6 bases). This receptor was taken from a person between 18 and 75 years old in good health. The CDR3 region is CASRLRDTGYNEQFF. CDR3 DNA: TGTGCCAGCAGACTCCGGGACACCGGCTACAATGAGCAGTTCTTC.